This T cell receptor beta chain emerged from a study of CD8+ T cells in alopecia areata. Extracted RNA was reverse transcribed into cDNA, the sequencing template. TCRdb's table, derived via immunoSEQ multiplex PCR, lists solely in-frame clones and lacks some. Altogether roughly 100,000 clones are present, roughly 47% being singletons, with the ten largest covering 15% to 20%. Treatment noted: oral pan-JAK inhibitor, 5-10 mg twice daily. CDR3 length: 15 amino acids. V was cut by 0 bases and J by 1 base, with 8 bases left in between. The V gene's germline CDR1 is MGHRA and CDR2 YSYEKL. The receptor was derived from a human donor with alopecia areata. Sample: CD8+ T cells sorted from blood, taken at week 24, from a patient treated with tofacitinib. The chain joins TRBV4-1 to TRBJ2-3; no clear D. The CDR3 DNA sequence: TGCGCCAGCAGCCAAGAGAGGTACCGCACAGATACGCAGTATTTT. Translating gives CASSQERYRTDTQYF.